What follows are 30 T cell receptor beta chains derived from one specimen sequenced in a study of blood T cells in healthy people across ages. Combining a sample-barcoded 5' primer with a J-beta primer mix, a second PCR ran for about 7 to 11 cycles. One entry per CDR3 protein, called by TCRdb with MiXCR from the 5' RACE reads. This sample has 650,000 to 800,000 distinct CDR3 sequences, with approximately 48% found just once. The sequencing input was blood. These receptors were taken from a man between 60 and 70 years old in good health.

This rearrangement joins TRBV6-1 to TRBJ2-3, with TRBD1 matching over 10 bases. This CDR3 has 15 residues. J gave up 3 bases and V 5 bases, and 5 bases lay outside the gene matches. The germline CDR1 and CDR2 sequences are MNHNS and SASEGT. The CDR3 nucleotides read TGTGCCAGCAGTCGACAGGGGGCATGGACAGATACGCAGTATTTT. The encoded protein is CASSRQGAWTDTQYF.

The chain uses TRBV20-1 and TRBJ2-1, with D perhaps TRBD1 (5 bases). The CDR3 extends over 10 amino acids. The germline V and J ends were trimmed by 6 bases and 8 bases, with 8 bases remaining between them. Germline CDR1 reads DFQATT; CDR2 reads SNEGSKA (reference sequence). The CDR3 loop reads CSATGYEQFF. The CDR3 region has the DNA TGCAGTGCCACAGGCTATGAGCAGTTCTTC.

The rearrangement joins TRBV4-1 to TRBJ2-5; 11 nucleotides match TRBD2. The assigned J gene may be wrong: the sequence end matches TRBJ2-1 better. This CDR3 spans 14 amino acids. The germline V gene encodes CDR1 MGHRA and CDR2 YSYEKL. CDR3 in amino acids: CASSQLAGGKTQFF. The CDR3 bases are TGCGCCAGCAGCCAACTAGCGGGGGGTAAGACCCAGTTCTTC.

V usage is TRBV6-6 and J usage is TRBJ2-5; possible D gene TRBD1, 6 bases. This CDR3 has 15 residues. Germline assignment: CDR1 MNHNY and CDR2 SVGAGI (reference sequence). Between the trimmed V and J ends, which lost 6 bases and 4 bases, there was a span of 18 bases. For the CDR3, the DNA is TGTGCCAGCAGAGTTACGACTGAACAGGGAGAGACCCAGTACTTC. As protein: CASRVTTEQGETQYF.

This clonotype was recorded at least ten times. This sequence joins TRBV7-2 and TRBJ2-6; possibly TRBD2 for D (5 bases). CDR1 SGHTA and CDR2 FQGNSA come from the germline V gene. This CDR3 is 14 amino acids long. V lost 3 bases to trimming and J lost 2 bases, with 5 bases between them. The CDR3 sequence is CASSLRAGANVLTF. DNA for the CDR3: TGTGCCAGCAGCTTGAGGGCTGGGGCCAACGTCCTGACTTTC.

The chain carries TRBV20-1 and TRBJ1-4; 9 nucleotides align to TRBD1. Trimming cost V 4 bases and J 8 bases; bases outside gene matches: 5. The CDR3 loop spans 13 amino acids. Germline V gene data show CDR1 as DFQATT and CDR2 as SNEGSKA (reference sequence). The chain's CDR3 is CSATTGGGEKLFF. CDR3 nucleotide sequence: TGCAGTGCTACGACAGGGGGGGGAGAAAAACTGTTTTTT.

This clonotype was seen a handful of times. The V call is TRBV4-1, the J call TRBJ2-1; 10 bases map to TRBD2. The CDR3 is made up of 16 amino acids. Germline CDR1 is MGHRA and CDR2 is YSYEKL. The V gene end was trimmed by 1 base and the J gene end by 6 bases; junction bases not matched to a gene: 6. Written as DNA, the CDR3 is TGCGCCAGCAGCCAAGGTGGGGCTAGCGGGGGCAATGAGCAGTTCTTC. Translation gives CASSQGGASGGNEQFF.

The gene calls are TRBV5-1 and TRBJ2-1; tentatively, D is TRBD2 (5 bases). The CDR3 is made up of 15 amino acids. Trimming took off 5 bases at V and 1 base at J, with 13 bases between the two ends. From germline, CDR1 is SGHRS and CDR2 YFSETQ. The CDR3 region is CASSSGVGSYNEQFF. In DNA form, the CDR3 reads TGCGCCAGCAGTTCCGGGGTTGGGTCCTACAATGAGCAGTTCTTC.

The chain has TRBV27 and TRBJ2-1; TRBD1 aligns across 8 bases. The V gene end was trimmed by 5 bases and the J gene end by 10 bases; junction bases not matched to a gene: 7. Germline CDR1 reads MNHEY; CDR2 reads SMNVEV (reference sequence). There are 13 residues in the CDR3. The DNA for the CDR3 is TGTGCCAGCAGTCGGGACAGGTTTGGCGAGCAGTTCTTC. Amino acid sequence: CASSRDRFGEQFF.

The chain couples TRBV15 to TRBJ2-7; D uncertain. The J call may be incorrect, as the DNA end agrees better with TRBJ2-5. This CDR3 has 15 residues. Germline-derived CDR1 and CDR2 are LNHNV and YYDKDF (reference sequence). The CDR3 bases are TGTGCCACCAGCAGAGTCGGTCTTTTGGCCGAGACCCAGTACTTC. Translation: CATSRVGLLAETQYF.

This clonotype was observed a handful of times. The chain employs TRBV7-8 and TRBJ2-7, with TRBD2 identical over 7 bases. The CDR3 runs 15 residues. CDR1 SGHVS and CDR2 FQNEAQ come from the germline V gene. V lost 5 bases and J lost 2; bases outside the gene matches: 9. The CDR3 DNA is TGTGCCAGCAGCCCCCGAGCGGGGTACACCTACGAGCAGTACTTC. Translating gives CASSPRAGYTYEQYF. The full variable domain, completed using reference TRBV7-8 and TRBJ2-7, is GAGVSQSPRYKVAKRGQDVALRCDPISGHVSLFWYQQALGQGPEFLTYFQNEAQLDKSGLPSDRFFAERPEGSVSTLKIQRTQQEDSAVYLCASSPRAGYTYEQYFGPGTRLTVT.

The V call is TRBV27, the J call TRBJ2-1; 16 nucleotides line up with TRBD2. The CDR3 loop spans 16 amino acids. Germline V gene lookup returns CDR1 MNHEY and CDR2 SMNVEV (reference sequence). The trim removed 7 bases at V and 9 bases at J, leaving 9 bases unmatched. CDR3: CASTLAGLAGGGEQFF. The CDR3 DNA reads as TGTGCCAGCACCCTAGCGGGACTAGCGGGAGGGGGTGAGCAGTTCTTC.

This clonotype showed up just a few times. The gene calls are TRBV4-3 and TRBJ2-5, with 11 bases aligning to TRBD2. The CDR3 runs 17 residues. J lost 5 bases, V lost 3 bases, and 11 bases had no gene match. From germline, CDR1 is LGHNA and CDR2 YSLEER. CDR3 protein: CASSQAGTSGRWETQYF. For the CDR3, the DNA is TGCGCCAGCAGCCAGGCCGGGACTAGCGGAAGGTGGGAGACCCAGTACTTC.

The genes are TRBV27 and TRBJ2-7, with 7 bases lining up with TRBD2. Germline V gives CDR1 MNHEY, CDR2 SMNVEV (reference sequence). Trimming cost V 5 bases and J 2 bases; bases outside gene matches: 3. This CDR3 has 13 residues. DNA of the CDR3: TGTGCCAGCAGTGCCCGGGGGGCCTACGAGCAGTACTTC. It codes for CASSARGAYEQYF.

There are a few counts of this clonotype. The CDR3 DNA is TGTGCCAGCAGCTTAGCCGGGGTCTACAATGAGCAGTTCTTC. Translated, it gives CASSLAGVYNEQFF. V usage is TRBV7-2 and J usage is TRBJ2-1; TRBD2 might be the D (5 bases). This CDR3 comprises 14 residues. Germline assignment: CDR1 SGHTA and CDR2 FQGNSA. V lost 0 bases to trimming and J lost 3 bases, with 6 bases between them.

The genes are TRBV6-6 and TRBJ2-1; 7 positions match TRBD1. The CDR3 length is 16 residues. The V segment lost 4 bases and the J segment 2 bases; nucleotides outside the gene matches: 8. CDR1 and CDR2 (germline): MNHNY, SVGAGI (reference sequence). The CDR3 loop reads CASSSSQGIPYNEQFF. The DNA of the CDR3 is TGTGCCAGCAGTTCTTCACAGGGGATTCCCTACAATGAGCAGTTCTTC.

This clonotype was counted only a few times. The chain has TRBV12-3 or TRBV12-4 and TRBJ2-5; D ambiguous. The CDR3 has 14 residues. Trimming took 6 bases from V and 0 from J, leaving 11 bases between them. CDR3 sequence reads: CASSHQVYQETQYF. The CDR3 DNA reads TGTGCCAGCAGCCATCAGGTCTACCAAGAGACCCAGTACTTC.

This clonotype was seen only a few times. The chain links TRBV6-1 to TRBJ1-2; D remains ambiguous. Trimming removed 4 bases at V and 0 bases at J, with 15 bases between. CDR1 and CDR2 (germline): MNHNS, SASEGT. This CDR3 contains 16 residues. The DNA of the CDR3 is TGTGCCAGCAGTGGGAACAGAGTATCAGCTAACTATGGCTACACCTTC. Amino acids: CASSGNRVSANYGYTF.

The chain combines TRBV6-5 with TRBJ2-5, with D perhaps TRBD2 (5 bases). V was clipped by 6 bases and J by 0 bases, with 14 bases between them. CDR1 and CDR2 from the germline V gene are MNHEY and SVGAGI. This CDR3 is built from 15 residues. This CDR3 is CASRDFRSYQETQYF. For the CDR3, the DNA is TGTGCCAGCAGGGACTTCAGATCGTACCAAGAGACCCAGTACTTC.

In this sample, this clonotype turned up a few times. The chain couples TRBV13 to TRBJ2-1; D remains ambiguous. Germline V CDR1 and CDR2: PRHDT, FYEKMQ (reference sequence). V lost 2 bases to trimming and J lost 0 bases, with 11 bases between them. This CDR3 region has 16 residues. The CDR3 coding sequence is TGTGCCAGCAGCTTATTAAGGGATAGCTCCTACAATGAGCAGTTCTTC. Amino acid sequence: CASSLLRDSSYNEQFF.

The sample holds a few counts of this clonotype. The chain combines TRBV12-3 or TRBV12-4 with TRBJ1-4; D unclear. This CDR3 region has 14 residues. V lost 4 bases, J lost 5 bases, and 11 bases lay in between. CDR3: CASSSRGPNEKLFF. Here the CDR3 DNA reads TGTGCCAGCAGTTCCCGAGGTCCCAATGAAAAACTGTTTTTT.

The chain carries TRBV24-1 and TRBJ1-2; D unresolved. The CDR3 runs to 13 residues. Deletions cut 0 bases from V and 8 bases from J, with 9 bases between. Germline loops: CDR1 KGHDR, CDR2 SFDVKD. The CDR3 loop reads CATSDLEDGGYTF. The CDR3 DNA sequence: TGTGCCACCAGTGATTTGGAGGATGGCGGCTACACCTTC.

This clonotype was recorded at least ten times. The J gene is TRBJ2-7, the V gene TRBV4-1, with 7 bases matching TRBD2. The CDR3 is 16 residues long. Germline V CDR1 and CDR2: MGHRA, YSYEKL. Unmatched junction bases numbered 8, after V lost 0 bases and J lost 3 bases. The CDR3 loop reads CASSQDWGGTNYEQYF. In nucleotides, the CDR3 is TGCGCCAGCAGCCAAGACTGGGGGGGGACCAACTACGAGCAGTACTTC.

The rearrangement links TRBV12-3 or TRBV12-4 to TRBJ1-6, with TRBD1 matching 7 bases. CDR3 length equals 15 residues. V was pared by 6 bases and J by 10 bases, with 12 bases of the junction left unmatched. CDR3 sequence: CASSDYGGGRSPLHF. The CDR3 coding sequence is TGTGCCAGCAGCGATTATGGAGGGGGCAGATCACCCCTCCACTTT.

This clonotype was observed a few times. This sequence joins TRBV14 and TRBJ1-2; D gene uncertain. The CDR3 sequence is 13 residues long. Germline V CDR1 and CDR2: SGHDN, FVKESK. Trimming removed 4 bases from V and 4 bases from J, with 10 bases in between. The CDR3 region has the DNA TGTGCCAGCAGCCCCCACCAGTCCTATGGCTACACCTTC. It is translated as CASSPHQSYGYTF.

V and J are TRBV7-2 and TRBJ1-1, with D unclear. Germline values: CDR1 SGHTA, CDR2 FQGNSA. The CDR3 sequence is 15 residues long. Between the trimmed V and J ends, which lost 5 bases and 0 bases, there was a span of 13 bases. For the CDR3, the DNA is TGTGCCAGCAGCCCTAGTCGAAGATTGAACACTGAAGCTTTCTTT. Amino acid sequence: CASSPSRRLNTEAFF.

The sample holds a few counts of this clonotype. One end of the junction is discordant with germline, which a read error may explain. The chain links TRBV20-1 to TRBJ2-7, with TRBD1 identical over 8 bases. The V gene's germline CDR1 is DFQATT and CDR2 SNEGSKA (reference sequence). The CDR3 extends over 14 amino acids. The CDR3 here is CGAKSRTGSYEQYF. The CDR3 DNA reads as TGCGGTGCTAAATCACGGACAGGGTCCTACGAGCAGTACTTC.

The V call is TRBV5-1, the J call TRBJ2-7; D might be TRBD1 or TRBD2, each matching 6 bases. CDR1 and CDR2 from the germline V gene are SGHRS and YFSETQ. This CDR3 spans 14 amino acids. V was shortened by 1 base and J by 4 bases, with 12 bases between the two germline ends. In DNA form, the CDR3 reads TGCGCCAGCAGCTTGATCGGGGGCCAGTACGAGCAGTACTTC. It encodes CASSLIGGQYEQYF.

CDR3 nucleotide sequence: TGCAGTGCTCTGAGGACAGGGGGCTATGGCTACACCTTC. This translates into CSALRTGGYGYTF. V and J are TRBV20-1 and TRBJ1-2, with TRBD1 matching 10 bases. The V segment lost 5 bases and the J segment 4 bases; nucleotides outside the gene matches: 4. CDR3 length: 13 amino acids. Germline CDR1 is DFQATT and CDR2 is SNEGSKA (reference sequence).

This clonotype has a handful of counts. The chain links TRBV7-2 to TRBJ1-2; no clear D. This CDR3 comprises 12 residues. Deletions cut 3 bases from V and 4 bases from J, with 6 bases between. Germline CDR1 and CDR2: SGHTA and FQGNSA. DNA for the CDR3: TGTGCCAGCAGCTTCCTTAGCTATGGCTACACCTTC. Translation gives CASSFLSYGYTF.